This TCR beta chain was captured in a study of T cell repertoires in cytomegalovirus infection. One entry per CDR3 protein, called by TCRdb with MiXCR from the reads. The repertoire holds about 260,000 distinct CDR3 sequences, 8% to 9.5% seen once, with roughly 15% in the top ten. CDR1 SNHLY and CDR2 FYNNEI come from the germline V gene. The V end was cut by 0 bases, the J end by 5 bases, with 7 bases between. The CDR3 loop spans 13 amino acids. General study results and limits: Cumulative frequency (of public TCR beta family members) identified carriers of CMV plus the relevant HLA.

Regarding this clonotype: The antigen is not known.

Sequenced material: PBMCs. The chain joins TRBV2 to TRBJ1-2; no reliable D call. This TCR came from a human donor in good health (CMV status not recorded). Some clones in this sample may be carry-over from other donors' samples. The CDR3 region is CASSEALVYGYTF. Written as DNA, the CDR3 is TGTGCCAGCAGTGAAGCGCTAGTGTATGGCTACACCTTC.